The present T cell receptor beta chain was sequenced within a study of cytomegalovirus exposure and HLA in healthy donors. Looking at the study overall: Within the Caucasian-associated ancestry cluster were 81% of the approximately 400 genotyped donors. Study results and caveats: Reports indicate that TCR beta sequences accurately predicted the HLA-A and HLA-B alleles of most subjects. High sensitivity and specificity were reportedly achieved when the classifier diagnosed cytomegalovirus status.

Notes on this clone: Its matching antigen is unknown.

CDR1 and CDR2 from the germline V gene are SGHNT and YENEEA. The CDR3 is 11 residues long. Trimming removed 5 bases at V and 12 bases at J, with 11 bases between. The study ran its PCR with 60 Vbeta and 13 Jbeta primers. Under the authors' procedure: Later reanalysis found around 84 million unique TCR beta chains, about 10 million of them shared. This table comes from immunoSEQ multiplex PCR, and its TCRdb copy is limited to in-frame clones, with some not included. That table gives V, J and clone size, and the DNA gave D and trimming. The repertoire has approximately 180,000 clones, roughly four fifths of them found once; the top ten carry 1.7%.

This receptor was obtained from a woman aged 18-29 years in good health and CMV-seronegative. Source material: PBMCs. This chain uses TRBV11-3 with TRBJ2-1; possible D gene TRBD1, 5 bases. CDR3 sequence (DNA): TGTGCCAGCAGCCCCGACAGCCGGCAGTTCTTC. Translation gives CASSPDSRQFF.